The 23 T cell receptor beta chains below all came from one sample that was sequenced in a study of radiotherapy plus CTLA-4 blockade in lung cancer. Data came from immunoSEQ multiplex PCR; TCRdb stores just in-frame clones and leaves some out. The table has approximately 72,000 clones, roughly 80% seen once. Source: peripheral blood, taken from a patient treated with radiotherapy plus ipilimumab. The receptors here all came from a human donor with non-small cell lung cancer who had a complete response to radiotherapy plus ipilimumab.

V and J are TRBV18 and TRBJ1-2; D gene ambiguous. Germline V CDR1 and CDR2: KGHSH, LQKENI. Trimming took off 6 bases at V and 8 bases at J, with 16 bases between the two ends. The CDR3 runs 13 residues. CDR3 sequence reads: CASSRISQKGYTF. The CDR3 region has the DNA TGTGCCAGCTCTAGGATCTCCCAGAAGGGCTACACCTTC.

This clone was picked up one time. V gene TRBV11-3 combines with J gene TRBJ1-4, with 7 bases that match TRBD1. This CDR3 is built from 15 residues. Germline V gene data show CDR1 as SGHNT and CDR2 as YENEEA. The trim removed 5 bases at V and 2 bases at J, leaving 5 bases unmatched. The chain's CDR3 is CASSVRGGTNEKLFF. The CDR3 coding sequence is TGTGCCAGCAGCGTCAGGGGGGGGACTAATGAAAAACTGTTTTTT.

J is TRBJ2-5 and V is TRBV6-5, with TRBD2 as a possible D gene (5 bases). Trimming left V 2 bases short and J 7 bases short, with 20 bases between. The CDR3 contains 16 residues. The germline CDR1 and CDR2 sequences are MNHEY and SVGAGI. The CDR3 region has the DNA TGTGCCAGCAGTTACGGCTTGTCTGCTGCTCGGGGGACCCAGTACTTC. Protein product: CASSYGLSAARGTQYF.

The chain recombines TRBV12-5 with TRBJ2-1; D unclear. Per the germline V gene, CDR1 is LGHNT and CDR2 is FRNRAP. The CDR3 sequence is 15 residues long. Trimming took off 9 bases at V and 0 bases at J, with 15 bases between the two ends. CDR3 protein: CASAPDSSSYNEQFF. CDR3 bases: TGTGCTAGCGCCCCAGATTCCAGCTCCTACAATGAGCAGTTCTTC. Variable domain in full (rest from reference TRBV12-5 and TRBJ2-1): DARVTQTPRHKVTEMGQEVTMRCQPILGHNTVFWYRQTMMQGLELLAYFRNRAPLDDSGMPKDRFSAEMPDATLATLKIQPSEPRDSAVYFCASAPDSSSYNEQFFGPGTRLTVL.

This chain uses TRBV6-5 with TRBJ1-5; the D gene is possibly TRBD1 (5 bases). V was shortened by 5 bases and J by 8 bases, with 19 bases between the two germline ends. The CDR3 runs to 15 residues. Germline V CDR1 and CDR2: MNHEY, SVGAGI. The CDR3 DNA reads TGTGCCAGCAGTCTGGCGGCAGGGTCAATTGAGCCCCAGCATTTT. Translation: CASSLAAGSIEPQHF.

CDR3 in amino acids: CASSLATGAANGYTF. The CDR3 coding sequence is TGCGCCAGCAGCTTGGCGACAGGTGCCGCGAATGGCTACACCTTC. The chain has TRBV5-1 and TRBJ1-2; TRBD1 is a possible D gene (6 bases). This CDR3 region has 15 residues. V was trimmed by 0 bases and J by 6 bases, leaving 15 bases between them. CDR1 and CDR2 from the germline V gene are SGHRS and YFSETQ.

This clone occurred a few times. The rearrangement links TRBV4-1 to TRBJ1-3; D might be TRBD1 (5 bases). Looked up from germline, CDR1 is MGHRA and CDR2 is YSYEKL. This CDR3 region has 17 residues. V lost 0 bases, J lost 10 bases, and 22 bases lay in between. CDR3 in DNA: TGCGCCAGCAGCCAAGACCCGGGACCCCCGCTAGGTAGAACCATATATTTT. Its protein product is CASSQDPGPPLGRTIYF.

The chain combines TRBV6-6 with TRBJ1-5, with D possibly matching TRBD1 (5 bases). Between the trimmed V and J ends, which lost 4 bases and 2 bases, there was a span of 6 bases. The germline V gene has CDR1 MNHNY and CDR2 SVGAGI (reference sequence). The CDR3 totals 13 residues. The CDR3 bases are TGTGCCAGCAGTTCGACAGGCAATCAGCCCCAGCATTTT. Encoded protein: CASSSTGNQPQHF.

Judged by abundance, this clone is medium-sized. Other DNA sequences of this sample code for an identical CDR3. The chain links TRBV2 to TRBJ1-5, with 7 bases lining up with TRBD1. The CDR3 length is 15 residues. The germline V gene encodes CDR1 SNHLY and CDR2 FYNNEI. Germline trimming cut 2 bases from V and 2 bases from J; bases unmatched to any gene: 3. CDR3 sequence: CASSELGTGNQPQHF. Written as DNA, the CDR3 is TGTGCCAGCAGTGAATTGGGGACAGGCAATCAGCCCCAGCATTTT.

This clone was seen more than once but under ten times. This chain uses TRBV27 with TRBJ1-5; 7 positions agree with TRBD1. The V gene end was trimmed by 6 bases and the J gene end by 3 bases; junction bases not matched to a gene: 8. The CDR3 is 15 amino acids. CDR1 is MNHEY, CDR2 SMNVEV, per germline (reference sequence). The CDR3 DNA follows: TGTGCCAGCAGCATTGGGACAGCCTACAATCAGCCCCAGCATTTT. Translated: CASSIGTAYNQPQHF.

This chain uses TRBV6-5 with TRBJ2-1; 8 nucleotides agree with TRBD2. Germline V gene sequence: CDR1 MNHEY, CDR2 SVGAGI. V was clipped by 0 bases and J by 8 bases; unmatched bases: 6. CDR3 length: 15 residues. The CDR3 spells CASSYSTGTRHEQFF. The CDR3 nucleotides read TGTGCCAGCAGTTACTCGACCGGGACTAGACATGAGCAGTTCTTC.

The chain links TRBV10-3 to TRBJ1-1; 11 positions match TRBD1. J gave up 6 bases and V 4 bases, and 4 bases lay outside the gene matches. Looked up from germline, CDR1 is ENHRY and CDR2 is SYGVKD. The CDR3 covers 14 residues. CDR3 residues: CAISVAGQGAEAFF. The CDR3 DNA sequence: TGTGCCATCAGTGTTGCGGGACAGGGGGCTGAAGCTTTCTTT.

This chain uses TRBV23-1 with TRBJ2-7, with 9 positions matching TRBD2. TRBV23-1 is reported as an ORF; its role is uncertain. The CDR3 spans 17 residues. J gave up 5 bases and V 7 bases, and 18 bases lay outside the gene matches. The CDR3 here is CASTGREGLGVLDEQYV. The CDR3 DNA follows: TGCGCCAGCACGGGGCGGGAGGGCCTCGGAGTACTTGACGAGCAGTACGTC.

This chain uses TRBV7-8 with TRBJ2-1, with D tentatively TRBD1 (5 bases). Germline V gives CDR1 SGHVS, CDR2 FQNEAQ. Trimming took off 7 bases at V and 6 bases at J, with 22 bases between the two ends. The CDR3 extends over 16 amino acids. As DNA, the CDR3 is TGTGCCAGCACGCCCCAGACCCGAGGACACTCCAATGAGCAGTTCTTC. It codes for CASTPQTRGHSNEQFF. The whole variable domain, remainder taken from reference TRBV7-8 and TRBJ2-1, is GAGVSQSPRYKVAKRGQDVALRCDPISGHVSLFWYQQALGQGPEFLTYFQNEAQLDKSGLPSDRFFAERPEGSVSTLKIQRTQQEDSAVYLCASTPQTRGHSNEQFFGPGTRLTVL.

The CDR3 loop is CASRTRGPAGDTEAFF. The CDR3 region has the DNA TGTGCCAGCAGGACCCGCGGCCCAGCGGGCGACACTGAAGCTTTCTTT. The J gene is TRBJ1-1, the V gene TRBV25-1; D is unclear. V gave up 6 bases and J gave up 3 bases, with 20 bases separating them. The germline V gene has CDR1 MGHDK and CDR2 SYGVNS. CDR3 length: 16 residues.

The chain couples TRBV30 to TRBJ1-6; D is ambiguous. Germline loops: CDR1 GTSNPN, CDR2 SVGIG (reference sequence). This CDR3 has 15 amino acids. The V gene lost 2 bases and the J gene lost 9 bases, with 17 bases spanning the gap. The DNA of the CDR3 is TGTGCCTGGAGTACCCACTCGGGATTCAGTTCACCCCTCCACTTT. It encodes CAWSTHSGFSSPLHF.

The chain has TRBV5-4 and TRBJ1-1, with 7 nucleotides matching TRBD1. The CDR3 runs to 14 residues. Unmatched junction bases numbered 8, after V lost 4 bases and J lost 5 bases. CDR1 and CDR2 (germline): SGHNT, YYREEE (reference sequence). The CDR3 is CASSTTGEGTEAFF. The CDR3 DNA sequence: TGTGCCAGCAGCACAACAGGGGAGGGGACTGAAGCTTTCTTT.

In DNA, the CDR3 is TGCGCCAGCAGCTTGGCTGGGGGGGCTAGCTCTGGAAACACCATATATTTT. It encodes CASSLAGGASSGNTIYF. This chain links TRBV5-1 with TRBJ1-3, with D possibly being TRBD1 (6 bases). Germline CDR1 is SGHRS and CDR2 is YFSETQ. Trimming took 0 bases from V and 0 from J, leaving 13 bases between them. The CDR3 has 17 residues.

The CDR3 nucleotides read TGTGCCAGTAGTACCGGGACAGGGGACCATAATTCACCCCTCCACTTT. Translating gives CASSTGTGDHNSPLHF. This chain joins TRBV19 and TRBJ1-6; 10 bases align to TRBD1. Per germline, CDR1 LNHDA and CDR2 SQIVND (reference sequence). The CDR3 covers 16 residues. V shed 4 bases, J shed 5 bases, and the junction held 5 bases outside the gene matches.

This chain joins TRBV27 and TRBJ2-5; no clear D. The V gene lost 3 bases and the J gene lost 4 bases, with 12 bases spanning the gap. Germline lookup yields CDR1 MNHEY and CDR2 SMNVEV (reference sequence). The CDR3 length is 14 residues. CDR3 amino acids: CASSFEDKAETQYF. In DNA form, the CDR3 reads TGTGCCAGCAGTTTCGAGGATAAAGCAGAGACCCAGTACTTC.

The rearrangement links TRBV4-3 to TRBJ2-7; 9 positions match TRBD1. J gave up 4 bases and V 0 bases, and 10 bases lay outside the gene matches. The CDR3 runs 17 residues. The V gene's germline CDR1 is LGHNA and CDR2 YSLEER. CDR3 sequence: CASSQDPTPGQGYEQYF. CDR3 coding DNA: TGCGCCAGCAGCCAAGACCCGACCCCGGGACAGGGTTACGAGCAGTACTTC.

The V call is TRBV7-2, the J call TRBJ2-3; 12 nucleotides align to TRBD2. The CDR3 length is 16 residues. The germline gives CDR1 SGHTA, CDR2 FQGNSA. Unmatched junction bases numbered 3, after V lost 5 bases and J lost 0 bases. CDR3 region: CASSRTSGGSTDTQYF. CDR3 in DNA: TGTGCCAGCAGCCGAACTAGCGGGGGGAGCACAGATACGCAGTATTTT.

The chain couples TRBV4-3 to TRBJ2-2; D gene unclear. The CDR3 has 14 amino acids. Trimming pared 1 base from V and 2 bases from J, leaving 5 bases between. CDR1 LGHNA and CDR2 YSLEER come from the germline V gene. As DNA, the CDR3 is TGCGCCAGCAGCCAAGTCATAAACACCGGGGAGCTGTTTTTT. Translating it yields CASSQVINTGELFF.